Following are 15 T cell receptor beta chains from one sample sequenced in a study of identical twins. In TCRdb, the 5' RACE reads were re-called with MiXCR into one record per CDR3 protein. The data contain roughly 540,000 distinct CDR3 sequences, 22% of them seen just once; the ten biggest clones take up 0.75% to 0.95%. Separately, the same data were catalogued under a study of T cells expressing NK-cell markers.

Source material: CD4+ T cells sorted from blood. These receptors were collected from a woman younger than 35 in good health.

The chain joins TRBV20-1 to TRBJ2-3; possibly TRBD2 for D (6 bases). Trimming took 3 bases from V and 0 from J, leaving 13 bases between them. Germline V gives CDR1 DFQATT, CDR2 SNEGSKA (reference sequence). This CDR3 is built from 15 residues. The CDR3 DNA reads as TGCAGTGCTAGCCCCGGGAGAACGAGCACAGATACGCAGTATTTT. It translates to CSASPGRTSTDTQYF.

V usage is TRBV9 and J usage is TRBJ2-5; the D gene is possibly TRBD2 (5 bases). The CDR3 covers 14 residues. The V gene lost 0 bases and the J gene lost 4 bases, with 10 bases spanning the gap. Per the germline V gene, CDR1 is SGDLS and CDR2 is YYNGEE. The CDR3 sequence is CASSVERGRETQYF. The CDR3 coding sequence is TGTGCCAGCAGCGTAGAACGGGGTCGAGAGACCCAGTACTTC.

This clonotype was recorded many times. The CDR3 sequence is CASSWDRDMETQYF. The CDR3 DNA reads as TGCGCCAGCAGCTGGGACAGGGACATGGAGACCCAGTACTTC. This sequence joins TRBV5-1 and TRBJ2-5; the match to TRBD1 covers 9 bases. V was pared by 3 bases and J by 5 bases, with 5 bases of the junction left unmatched. This CDR3 has 14 residues. The germline CDR1 and CDR2 sequences are SGHRS and YFSETQ.

The V call is TRBV29-1, the J call TRBJ2-3, with 7 bases that match TRBD2. Per the germline V gene, CDR1 is SQVTM and CDR2 is ANQGSEA. The CDR3 is 13 residues long. The CDR3 region is CRGERRPTDTQYF. The CDR3 nucleotides read TGCCGGGGGGAGCGCAGGCCCACAGATACGCAGTATTTT.

A single count supports this clonotype. CDR3 sequence reads: CAGQRTGSIIQYF. In DNA, the CDR3 is TGTGCCGGACAGAGGACAGGGTCGATCATTCAGTACTTC. This rearrangement joins TRBV12-3 or TRBV12-4 to TRBJ2-4, with 8 bases matching TRBD1. Trimming removed 11 bases from V and 9 bases from J; junction bases left unmatched: 12. The CDR3 has 13 residues.

This clonotype has only a few counts. The chain is built from TRBV5-4 and TRBJ2-3; D might be TRBD1 (5 bases). The CDR3 extends over 15 amino acids. V was clipped by 6 bases and J by 4 bases, with 18 bases between them. In germline, CDR1 is SGHNT, CDR2 YYREEE (reference sequence). The CDR3 spells CASKSNPQASDTQYF. For the CDR3, the DNA is TGTGCCAGCAAATCCAATCCACAGGCTTCAGATACGCAGTATTTT.

The sample holds many counts of this clonotype. Here the CDR3 reads CASSPPGGSYNEQFF. The CDR3 DNA reads TGTGCCAGCTCACCACCGGGGGGCTCCTACAATGAGCAGTTCTTC. The chain uses TRBV18 and TRBJ2-1; D might be TRBD2 (6 bases). Trimming removed 0 bases from V and 0 bases from J, with 6 bases in between. CDR3 length: 15 residues. CDR1 and CDR2 (germline): KGHSH, LQKENI.

This sequence joins TRBV2 and TRBJ2-1, with D perhaps matching TRBD2 (5 bases). The CDR3 has 16 residues. Germline loops: CDR1 SNHLY, CDR2 FYNNEI. Trimming shortened V by 0 bases and J by 0 bases, and 9 bases separated the two germline ends. CDR3 nucleotide sequence: TGTGCCAGCAGTGAAGCCCAGCGGAGCTCCTACAATGAGCAGTTCTTC. Protein: CASSEAQRSSYNEQFF.

The chain uses TRBV3-1 and TRBJ2-3; tentative D call: TRBD1 (6 bases). V was trimmed by 7 bases and J by 8 bases, leaving 16 bases between them. Germline V gene sequence: CDR1 LGHDT, CDR2 YNNKEL (reference sequence). The CDR3 covers 13 residues. The CDR3 protein is CASMVATRGTQYF. CDR3 coding DNA: TGTGCCAGCATGGTAGCAACCAGGGGTACGCAGTATTTT.

The genes are TRBV5-5 and TRBJ1-1; D is undetermined. The CDR3 totals 12 residues. Trimming took 1 base from V and 8 from J, leaving 9 bases between them. Looked up from germline, CDR1 is SGHKS and CDR2 is YYEKEE (reference sequence). The CDR3 DNA reads as TGTGCCAGCAGCTTGAAAACCACAGAAGCTTTCTTT. Translated: CASSLKTTEAFF.

This clonotype was seen a few times. The gene calls are TRBV6-1 and TRBJ2-1; 14 positions match TRBD2. V dropped 6 bases and J dropped 8; count of bases not matched to a gene: 9. Germline lookup yields CDR1 MNHNS and CDR2 SASEGT. The CDR3 contains 16 residues. The CDR3 region is CASRPAGTSGSYEQFF. In DNA, the CDR3 is TGTGCCAGCAGGCCCGCCGGGACTAGCGGGAGTTATGAGCAGTTCTTC.

In its sample, this clonotype was seen a few times. V and J are TRBV7-2 and TRBJ1-2; possibly TRBD1 for D (6 bases). Germline loops: CDR1 SGHTA, CDR2 FQGNSA. V lost 5 bases, J lost 2 bases, and 15 bases lay in between. This CDR3 is built from 15 residues. The CDR3 coding sequence is TGTGCCAGCAGCCCCTCTGGGGGGGGCAACTATGGCTACACCTTC. Its translation: CASSPSGGGNYGYTF.

The table lists this clonotype with many counts. This sequence joins TRBV12-3 or TRBV12-4 and TRBJ1-5; no definite D call. Trimming shortened V by 3 bases and J by 4 bases, and 7 bases separated the two germline ends. This CDR3 region has 13 residues. The CDR3 DNA reads as TGTGCCAGCAGTTTTCAGGTGAATCAGCCCCAGCATTTT. The encoded protein is CASSFQVNQPQHF.

The genes are TRBV7-9 and TRBJ2-3; D remains ambiguous. Germline V CDR1 and CDR2: SEHNR, FQNEAQ (reference sequence). The CDR3 loop spans 11 amino acids. Trimming left V 7 bases short and J 7 bases short, with 9 bases between. CDR3: CASKKPYTQYF. CDR3 bases: TGTGCCAGCAAGAAACCGTATACGCAGTATTTT.

The rearrangement links TRBV11-2 to TRBJ2-7; D may be TRBD1 (5 bases). V dropped 0 bases and J dropped 4 bases, with 13 bases sitting between them. The CDR3 loop spans 15 amino acids. Germline CDR1 reads SGHAT; CDR2 reads FQNNGV. For the CDR3, the DNA is TGTGCCAGCAGCTTAGACCAGGGTTGGGCGTACGAGCAGTACTTC. Its translation: CASSLDQGWAYEQYF.